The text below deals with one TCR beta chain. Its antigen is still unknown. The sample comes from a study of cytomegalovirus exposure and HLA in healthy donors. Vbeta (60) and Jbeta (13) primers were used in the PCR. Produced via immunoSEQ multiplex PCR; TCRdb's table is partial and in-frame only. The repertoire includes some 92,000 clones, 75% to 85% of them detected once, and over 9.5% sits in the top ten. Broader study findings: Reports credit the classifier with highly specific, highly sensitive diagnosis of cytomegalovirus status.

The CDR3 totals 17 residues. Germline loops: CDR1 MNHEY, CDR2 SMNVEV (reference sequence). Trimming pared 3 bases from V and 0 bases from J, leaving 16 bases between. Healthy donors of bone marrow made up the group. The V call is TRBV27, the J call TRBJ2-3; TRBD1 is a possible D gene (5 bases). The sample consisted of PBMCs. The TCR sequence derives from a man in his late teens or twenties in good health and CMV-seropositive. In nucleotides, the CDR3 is TGTGCCAGCAGTTTTGGGGCAGCAGTTTTTAGCACAGATACGCAGTATTTT. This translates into CASSFGAAVFSTDTQYF.